This TCR beta chain was profiled in a study of Ad26.COV2.S vaccination and SARS-CoV-2 variants. About the research overall: Participants got Ad26.COV2.S intramuscularly, once or twice 56 days apart.

Findings and limits, study-wide: Non-spike TCR breadth showed similarity between vaccine and placebo recipients. Vaccine recipients had higher spike-specific TCR breadth than placebo recipients.

Sequencing was performed with immunoSEQ multiplex PCR; in TCRdb, only in-frame clones are kept and a portion is missing. The table records around 340,000 clones, roughly 90% of them present only once. Treatment given: roughly 19 received Ad26.COV2.S at low or high dose, single or two shots; 5 received placebo; per-sample allocation not given. It was on day 63 after the first vaccine or placebo injection that samples were taken. Vaccination used an Ad26 vector expressing Wuhan-strain SARS-CoV-2 spike. Concerning this clone: Antigen specificity is unknown.

This CDR3 is 14 amino acids long. Germline CDR1 reads SGDLS; CDR2 reads YYNGEE. Trimming at V came to 2 bases and at J to 7 bases, leaving 3 bases not matched to a gene. This TCR derives from a person aged 18-60 years who received the Ad26.COV2.S COVID-19 vaccine or a placebo. The material sequenced was peripheral blood, taken in a trial of Ad26.COV2.S vaccine versus placebo. This sequence joins TRBV9 and TRBJ1-6, with TRBD1 identical over 7 bases. The CDR3 region has the DNA TGTGCCAGCAGCGTTGGGACAGCCAATTCACCCCTCCACTTT. It codes for CASSVGTANSPLHF.